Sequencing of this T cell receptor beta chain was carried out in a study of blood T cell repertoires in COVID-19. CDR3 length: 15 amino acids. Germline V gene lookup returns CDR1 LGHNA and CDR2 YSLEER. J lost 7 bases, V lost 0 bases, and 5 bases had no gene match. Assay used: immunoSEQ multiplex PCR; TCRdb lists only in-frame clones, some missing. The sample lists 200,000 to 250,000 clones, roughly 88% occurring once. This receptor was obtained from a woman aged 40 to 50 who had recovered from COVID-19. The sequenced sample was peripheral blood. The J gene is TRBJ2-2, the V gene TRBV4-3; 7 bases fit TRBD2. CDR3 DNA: TGCGCCAGCAGCCAAGATAGGGGACTACGCGGGGAGCTGTTTTTT. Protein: CASSQDRGLRGELFF.